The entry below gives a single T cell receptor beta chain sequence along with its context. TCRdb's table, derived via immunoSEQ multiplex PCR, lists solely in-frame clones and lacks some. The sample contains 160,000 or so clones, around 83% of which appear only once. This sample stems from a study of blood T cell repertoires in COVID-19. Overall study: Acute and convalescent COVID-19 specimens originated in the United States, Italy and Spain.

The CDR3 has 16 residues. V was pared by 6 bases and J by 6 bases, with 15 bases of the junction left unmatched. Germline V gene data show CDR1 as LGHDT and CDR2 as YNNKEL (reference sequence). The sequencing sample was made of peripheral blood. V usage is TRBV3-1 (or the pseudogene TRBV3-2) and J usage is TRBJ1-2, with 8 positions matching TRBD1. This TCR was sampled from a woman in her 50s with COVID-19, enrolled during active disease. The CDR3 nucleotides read TGTGCCAGCAGTCCGACCCCCCTGGACAGGGACAATGGCTACACCTTC. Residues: CASSPTPLDRDNGYTF.